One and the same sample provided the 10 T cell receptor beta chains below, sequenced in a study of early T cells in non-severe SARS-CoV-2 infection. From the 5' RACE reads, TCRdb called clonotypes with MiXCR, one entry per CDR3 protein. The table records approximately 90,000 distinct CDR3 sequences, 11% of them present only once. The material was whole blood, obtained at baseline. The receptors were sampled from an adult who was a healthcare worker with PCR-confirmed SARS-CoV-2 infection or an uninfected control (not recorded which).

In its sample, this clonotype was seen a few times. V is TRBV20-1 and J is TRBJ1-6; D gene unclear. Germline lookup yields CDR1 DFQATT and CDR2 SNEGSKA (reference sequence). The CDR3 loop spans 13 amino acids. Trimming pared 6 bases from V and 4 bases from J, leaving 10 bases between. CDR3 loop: CSANRGYNSPLHF. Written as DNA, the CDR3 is TGCAGTGCCAACCGGGGATATAATTCACCCCTCCACTTT.

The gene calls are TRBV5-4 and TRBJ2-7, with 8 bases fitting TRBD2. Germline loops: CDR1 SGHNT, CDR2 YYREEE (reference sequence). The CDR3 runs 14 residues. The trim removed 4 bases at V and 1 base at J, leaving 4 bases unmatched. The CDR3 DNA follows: TGTGCCAGCAGCCAGGGACTAGGGTCCTACGAGCAGTACTTC. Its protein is CASSQGLGSYEQYF.

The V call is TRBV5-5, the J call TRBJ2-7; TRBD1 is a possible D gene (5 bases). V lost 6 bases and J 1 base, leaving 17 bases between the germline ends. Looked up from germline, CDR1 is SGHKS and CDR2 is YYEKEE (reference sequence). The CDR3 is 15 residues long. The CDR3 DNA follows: TGTGCCAGCAATCTCAGGGCAGGGCAGTCCTACGAGCAGTACTTC. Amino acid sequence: CASNLRAGQSYEQYF.

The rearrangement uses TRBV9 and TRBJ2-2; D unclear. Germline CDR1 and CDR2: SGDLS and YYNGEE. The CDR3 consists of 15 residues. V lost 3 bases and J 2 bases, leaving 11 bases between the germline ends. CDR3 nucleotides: TGTGCCAGCAGCGCCGCCGAACTTAACACCGGGGAGCTGTTTTTT. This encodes CASSAAELNTGELFF.

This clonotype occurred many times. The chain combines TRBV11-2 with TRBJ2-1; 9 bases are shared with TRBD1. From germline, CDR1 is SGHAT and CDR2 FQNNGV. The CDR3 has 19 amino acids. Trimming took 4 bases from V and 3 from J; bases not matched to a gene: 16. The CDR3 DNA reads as TGTGCCAGCAGCTCCCAACACTCGACAGGGGGTATTTTCTACAATGAGCAGTTCTTC. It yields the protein CASSSQHSTGGIFYNEQFF.

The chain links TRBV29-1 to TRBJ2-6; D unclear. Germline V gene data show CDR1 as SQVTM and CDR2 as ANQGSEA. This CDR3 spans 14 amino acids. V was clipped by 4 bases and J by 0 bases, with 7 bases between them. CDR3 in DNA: TGCAGCGTTGGTGGGGACTCTGGGGCCAACGTCCTGACTTTC. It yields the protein CSVGGDSGANVLTF. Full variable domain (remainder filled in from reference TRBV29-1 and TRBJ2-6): SAVISQKPSRDICQRGTSLTIQCQVDSQVTMMFWYRQQPGQSLTLIATANQGSEATYESGFVIDKFPISRPNLTFSTLTVSNMSPEDSSIYLCSVGGDSGANVLTFGAGSRLTVL.

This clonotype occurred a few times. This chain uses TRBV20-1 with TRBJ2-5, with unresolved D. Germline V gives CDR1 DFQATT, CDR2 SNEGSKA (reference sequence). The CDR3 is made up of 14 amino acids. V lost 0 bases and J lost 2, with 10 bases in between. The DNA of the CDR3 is TGCAGTGCTAGAGACGCGGACGGACAAGAGACCCAGTACTTC. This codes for CSARDADGQETQYF.

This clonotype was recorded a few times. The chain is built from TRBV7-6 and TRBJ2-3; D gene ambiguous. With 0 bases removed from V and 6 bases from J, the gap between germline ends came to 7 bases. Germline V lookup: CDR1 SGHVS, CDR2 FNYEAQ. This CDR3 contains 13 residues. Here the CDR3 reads CASSLAKADTQYF. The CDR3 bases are TGTGCCAGCAGCTTAGCTAAGGCGGATACGCAGTATTTT.

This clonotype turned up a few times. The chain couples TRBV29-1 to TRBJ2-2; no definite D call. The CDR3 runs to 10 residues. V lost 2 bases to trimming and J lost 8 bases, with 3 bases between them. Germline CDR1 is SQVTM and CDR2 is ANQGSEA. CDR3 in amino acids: CSVEWGELFF. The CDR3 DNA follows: TGCAGCGTTGAATGGGGGGAGCTGTTTTTT.

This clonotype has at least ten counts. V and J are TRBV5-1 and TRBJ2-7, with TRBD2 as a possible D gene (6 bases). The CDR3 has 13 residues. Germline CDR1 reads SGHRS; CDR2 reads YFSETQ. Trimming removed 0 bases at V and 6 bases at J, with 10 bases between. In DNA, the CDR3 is TGCGCCAGCAGCTTGGGGAGGGCATCCGAGCAGTACTTC. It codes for CASSLGRASEQYF.